These 5 T cell receptor beta chains were sequenced from one sample in a study of blood T cells in healthy people across ages. A second PCR, run for 7 to 11 cycles, used a sample-barcoded 5' primer plus a J-beta primer mix. TCRdb itself ran the 5' RACE reads through MiXCR, one entry per CDR3 protein. The sample comprises about 800,000 distinct CDR3 sequences, 35% to 50% of which are singletons, and roughly 20% rests with the top ten. Input material: blood. These receptors all stem from an elderly man in good health.

This chain connects TRBV29-1 to TRBJ1-1, with 7 bases aligning to TRBD1. V trimming: 7 bases; J trimming: 1 base; junction bases outside the gene matches: 9. Germline CDR1 and CDR2: SQVTM and ANQGSEA. The length of the CDR3 is 14 residues. The CDR3 sequence is CSGRQGGPNTEAFF. CDR3 coding DNA: TGCAGCGGAAGACAGGGCGGCCCGAACACTGAAGCTTTCTTT. The complete variable domain, with remaining parts taken from reference TRBV29-1 and TRBJ1-1, reads SAVISQKPSRDICQRGTSLTIQCQVDSQVTMMFWYRQQPGQSLTLIATANQGSEATYESGFVIDKFPISRPNLTFSTLTVSNMSPEDSSIYLCSGRQGGPNTEAFFGQGTRLTVV.

Many counts were recorded for this clonotype. V gene TRBV12-3 or TRBV12-4 combines with J gene TRBJ2-4, with D perhaps being TRBD1 or TRBD2 (6 bases each). The CDR3 covers 13 residues. The ends were cut back, 4 bases at V and 7 bases at J, with 11 bases in the middle. The CDR3 is CASSWGASNIQYF. The CDR3 DNA is TGTGCCAGCAGTTGGGGGGCAAGCAACATTCAGTACTTC.

CDR3 in amino acids: CASSQVATGELFF. DNA of the CDR3: TGCGCCAGCAGCCAAGTCGCCACCGGGGAGCTGTTTTTT. This chain connects TRBV4-3 to TRBJ2-2; D is unresolved. Germline CDR1 reads LGHNA; CDR2 reads YSLEER. The CDR3 loop spans 13 amino acids. V lost 1 base and J 4 bases, leaving 4 bases between the germline ends.

This clonotype was counted between two and nine times. J is TRBJ2-4 and V is TRBV6-2 or TRBV6-3; D gene ambiguous. Germline CDR1 MNHEY, CDR2 SVGEGT. Trimming left V 3 bases short and J 7 bases short, with 10 bases between. The CDR3 runs to 13 residues. The CDR3 sequence: CASSYGTSNIQYF. CDR3 in DNA: TGTGCCAGCAGTTATGGCACGTCGAACATTCAGTACTTC.

The chain employs TRBV4-2 and TRBJ2-3; D perhaps matches TRBD2 (5 bases). The CDR3 totals 16 residues. Trimming removed 0 bases at V and 5 bases at J, with 15 bases between. Germline V gene data show CDR1 as LGHNA and CDR2 as YNFKEQ. This chain's CDR3 is CASSQEIARGQDTQYF. Here the CDR3 DNA reads TGTGCCAGCAGCCAAGAGATAGCCAGAGGGCAAGATACGCAGTATTTT.